This T cell receptor (beta chain) stems from a study of blood T cell repertoires in COVID-19. TCRdb's copy holds only in-frame clones and misses some; the assay was immunoSEQ multiplex PCR. The sample lists some 200,000 clones, around 84% occurring once. The CDR3 runs 15 residues. Germline V gene lookup returns CDR1 MNHEY and CDR2 SVGAGI. V was cut by 6 bases and J by 2 bases, with 16 bases left in between. The sequence was obtained from a man between 45 and 60 years old with active or convalescent COVID-19. Source material: peripheral blood. The V gene is TRBV6-5, the J gene TRBJ1-2; weak D call: TRBD1 (5 bases). The CDR3 is CASSPRGGVNYGYTF. In nucleotides, the CDR3 is TGTGCCAGCAGCCCCCGGGGAGGGGTCAACTATGGCTACACCTTC.